This is a list of T cell receptor beta chains from one sample in a study of shared clonotypes between healthy human individuals. Assay: immunoSEQ multiplex PCR; the TCRdb copy retains only in-frame clones and omits some. The sample records about 2 million clones, about 95% being singletons. Specimen: naive CD8+ T cells sorted from blood. Receptors originate from a man between 18 and 35 years old in good health. Each CDR3 is given with its conserved first and last residue. The order of the fields is D gene, clone size, V gene, CDR3 length, J gene, CDR3 protein, CDR3 DNA. A D gene is named only where the DNA matches it firmly. The size field is filled for only some rows; it gives once, few, many or a size class.

>.|.|TRBV4-3|15|TRBJ2-3
CASSPGPSITDTQYF
TGCGCCAGCAGCCCCGGACCTTCCATCACAGATACGCAGTATTTT
>.|.|TRBV9|14|TRBJ2-1
CASSVVEGENEQFF
TGTGCCAGCAGCGTAGTGGAGGGGGAGAATGAGCAGTTCTTC
>.|.|TRBV28|14|TRBJ2-7
CASSFGPGGYEQYF
.
>TRBD2|.|TRBV9|16|TRBJ2-3
CASSPLAGGWTDTQYF
TGTGCCAGCAGCCCACTAGCGGGAGGGTGGACAGATACGCAGTATTTT
>.|.|TRBV9|13|TRBJ2-3
CASSVEGSVTQYF
TGTGCCAGCAGCGTAGAGGGCAGTGTTACGCAGTATTTT
>.|once|TRBV9|14|TRBJ2-7
CASSPGADAYEQYF
TGTGCCAGCAGCCCCGGGGCGGACGCCTACGAGCAGTACTTC
>.|.|TRBV5-6|14|TRBJ2-1
CASSPGSHVDEQFF
TGTGCCAGCAGCCCCGGGTCCCATGTAGATGAGCAGTTCTTC
>TRBD2|.|TRBV6-1|13|TRBJ2-1
CASSERGLNEQFF
TGTGCCAGCAGTGAGCGGGGGTTGAATGAGCAGTTCTTC
>.|once|TRBV13|13|TRBJ2-7
CASYHRSSYEQYF
TGTGCCAGCTACCACAGGAGCTCCTACGAGCAGTACTTC
>TRBD2|.|TRBV5-8|16|TRBJ2-2
CAGVPGLAANTGELFF
TGTGCCGGGGTTCCTGGACTAGCGGCGAACACCGGGGAGCTGTTTTTT
>.|.|TRBV7-2|21|TRBJ2-1
CASSLASSTYTLTWAYNEQFF
TGTGCCAGCAGCTTAGCGAGTTCGACTTACACACTTACATGGGCATACAATGAGCAGTTCTTC